This passage covers 8 T cell receptor beta chains from one sample sequenced in a study of identical twins. TCRdb fed the 5' RACE reads into MiXCR, producing one record per CDR3 protein. The sample records a few hundred thousand distinct CDR3 sequences, around 9.6% being singletons. These data were also reused for a study on yellow fever vaccine responses in identical twins.

Specimen: PBMCs. These receptors originate from a woman in her late teens or twenties in good health.

Many counts were recorded for this clonotype. CDR3 sequence: CSASLGLIAKNIQYF. The CDR3 coding sequence is TGCAGTGCTAGCCTCGGGTTAATAGCCAAAAACATTCAGTACTTC. The V and J genes are TRBV20-1 and TRBJ2-4; D gene ambiguous. CDR1 DFQATT and CDR2 SNEGSKA come from the germline V gene (reference sequence). V was cut by 3 bases and J by 0 bases, with 12 bases left in between. This CDR3 region has 15 residues.

The V call is TRBV7-2, the J call TRBJ2-3; D is unclear. The CDR3 length is 14 residues. Germline assignment: CDR1 SGHTA and CDR2 FQGNSA. V dropped 5 bases and J dropped 0 bases, with 9 bases sitting between them. The CDR3 nucleotides read TGTGCCAGCAGCCCATCCTATAGCACAGATACGCAGTATTTT. Translating gives CASSPSYSTDTQYF.

This clonotype was picked up a small number of times. The chain has TRBV7-9 and TRBJ2-7; no firm D call. The V end was cut by 0 bases, the J end by 5 bases, with 14 bases between. The CDR3 totals 15 residues. The V gene's germline CDR1 is SEHNR and CDR2 FQNEAQ (reference sequence). CDR3 in DNA: TGTGCCAGCAGCTTAGCCACAGAGTTTGCGGACGAGCAGTACTTC. Protein sequence: CASSLATEFADEQYF.

This clonotype was counted a few times. This chain links TRBV6-5 with TRBJ2-1, with D perhaps TRBD2 (6 bases). Germline lookup yields CDR1 MNHEY and CDR2 SVGAGI. The V end was cut by 8 bases, the J end by 11 bases, with 16 bases between. This CDR3 has 12 residues. This chain's CDR3 is CASGSSAGQQFF. CDR3 in DNA: TGTGCCAGCGGATCTAGCGCCGGACAGCAGTTCTTC.

This clonotype was seen only once. The genes are TRBV3-1 and TRBJ2-7, with unresolved D. Germline CDR1 reads LGHDT; CDR2 reads YNNKEL (reference sequence). This CDR3 region has 13 residues. V lost 6 bases, J lost 2 bases, and 11 bases lay in between. The CDR3 DNA reads TGTGCCAGCAGTCCAATTGGTGCCTACGAGCAGTACTTC. The encoded protein is CASSPIGAYEQYF.

This clonotype was observed many times. The chain combines TRBV28 with TRBJ2-1; D remains ambiguous. CDR3 length: 14 amino acids. The V gene's germline CDR1 is MDHEN and CDR2 SYDVKM. V lost 2 bases, J lost 8 bases, and 13 bases lay in between. The CDR3 sequence is CASSLPHKTDEQFF. CDR3 in DNA: TGTGCCAGCAGTTTACCCCACAAGACGGATGAGCAGTTCTTC.

The V call is TRBV28, the J call TRBJ1-4; D not resolved. The CDR3 spans 14 residues. Germline loops: CDR1 MDHEN, CDR2 SYDVKM. With 0 bases removed from V and 3 bases from J, the gap between germline ends came to 5 bases. The CDR3 nucleotides are TGTGCCAGCAGTTTATGGCCAGCTAATGAAAAACTGTTTTTT. This encodes CASSLWPANEKLFF.

The rearrangement joins TRBV5-6 to TRBJ2-1; D unclear. Germline values: CDR1 SGHDT, CDR2 YYEEEE. The CDR3 sequence is 12 residues long. V lost 4 bases, J lost 6 bases, and 8 bases lay in between. Here the CDR3 DNA reads TGTGCCAGCAGCCTGGACCCCAATGAGCAGTTCTTC. As protein: CASSLDPNEQFF.